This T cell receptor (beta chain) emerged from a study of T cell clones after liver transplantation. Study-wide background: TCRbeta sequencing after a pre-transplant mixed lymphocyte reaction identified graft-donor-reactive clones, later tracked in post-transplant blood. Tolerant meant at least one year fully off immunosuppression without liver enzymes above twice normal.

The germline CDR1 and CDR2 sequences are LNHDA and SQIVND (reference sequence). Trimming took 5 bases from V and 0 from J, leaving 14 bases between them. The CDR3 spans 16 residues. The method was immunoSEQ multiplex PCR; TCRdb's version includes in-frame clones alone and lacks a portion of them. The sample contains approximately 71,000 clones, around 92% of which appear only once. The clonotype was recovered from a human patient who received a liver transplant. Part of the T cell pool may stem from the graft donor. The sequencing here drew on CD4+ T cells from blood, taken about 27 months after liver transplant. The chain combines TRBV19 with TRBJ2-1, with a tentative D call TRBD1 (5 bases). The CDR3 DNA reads TGTGCCAGTAGTGTTATCAGGGTTAGCTCCTACAATGAGCAGTTCTTC. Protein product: CASSVIRVSSYNEQFF.